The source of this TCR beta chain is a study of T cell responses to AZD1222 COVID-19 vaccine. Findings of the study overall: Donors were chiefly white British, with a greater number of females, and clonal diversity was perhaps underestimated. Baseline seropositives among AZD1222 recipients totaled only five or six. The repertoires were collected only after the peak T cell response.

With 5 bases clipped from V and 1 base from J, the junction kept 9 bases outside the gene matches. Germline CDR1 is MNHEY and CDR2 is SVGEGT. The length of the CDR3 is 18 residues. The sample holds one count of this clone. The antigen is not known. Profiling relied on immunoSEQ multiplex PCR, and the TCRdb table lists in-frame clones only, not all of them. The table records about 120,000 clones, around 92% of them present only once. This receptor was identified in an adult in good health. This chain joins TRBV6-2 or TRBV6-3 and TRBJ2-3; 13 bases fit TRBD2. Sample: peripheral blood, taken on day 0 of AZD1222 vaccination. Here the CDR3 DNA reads TGTGCCAGCAGTGCACTAGCGGGAGGGTCTTTCGGCACAGATACGCAGTATTTT. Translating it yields CASSALAGGSFGTDTQYF.